The rows below give T cell receptor beta chains drawn from one sample of a study of shared clonotypes between healthy human individuals. Profiled with immunoSEQ multiplex PCR; TCRdb holds only in-frame clones, not every one. The sample has 2 million to 2.5 million clones, 90% to 95% seen once; the top ten hold about 0.39%. Sequences were obtained from naive CD4+ T cells from PBMCs. These receptors were taken from a man aged 18 to 30 in good health. Some clones in this sample may be carry-over from other donors' samples. The conserved cysteine and the conserved F or W are not part of the CDR3 here.

14	TRBV7-9	TRBJ2-1	ASSLVEGGSYNEQF
13	TRBV6-5	TRBJ1-4	ASSPEGAGSEKLF
11	TRBV28	TRBJ2-7	ASRQGFAYEQY
12	TRBV25-1	TRBJ2-3	ASSDPQGTDTQY
15	TRBV7-9	TRBJ2-7	ASSLVSSGTGSYEQY
14	TRBV5-6	TRBJ2-3	ATGGLAGGPGGTQY
14	TRBV28	TRBJ2-3	ASSAGGLAGTDTQY
16	TRBV15	TRBJ2-1	ATSKPSRVGRGNNEQF
12	TRBV2	TRBJ2-1	ASSDGGSLDEQF
15	TRBV4-1	TRBJ2-7	ASSPLYAGTESYEQY
10	TRBV7-9	TRBJ2-2	ASSLSSGELF
14	TRBV6-6	TRBJ1-2	ASSYSKGVSNYGYT
13	TRBV4-1	.	ASSRGTSASYEQY
14	TRBV5-4	TRBJ2-4	ASSLAGAPAKNIQY
8	TRBV20-1	TRBJ2-5	SASAETQY
13	TRBV28	TRBJ2-3	ASSLRGSSTDTQY
15	TRBV7-9	TRBJ1-1	ASSSPRGTTGRTEAF
13	TRBV7-9	TRBJ2-5	ASSLGQGALETQY
10	TRBV28	TRBJ2-1	ASRTPANEQF
12	TRBV5-1	TRBJ2-5	ASSLSTGKETQY
12	TRBV9	TRBJ2-2	ASSVAVYTGELF
9	TRBV30	TRBJ1-3	AWARGNTIY
11	TRBV5-1	TRBJ2-7	ASTRGDSYEQY
15	TRBV5-6	TRBJ2-1	ASSLLTSSGRYNEQF
13	TRBV5-1	TRBJ1-5	ASSLTGLFNQPQH
12	TRBV5-1	TRBJ2-7	ASSLTTGTYEQY
15	TRBV5-1	TRBJ2-1	ASSSKGLAGGYNEQF
10	TRBV13	TRBJ2-1	ASSSRPEEQF
13	TRBV2	TRBJ2-1	ASSQLPSSYNEQF
11	TRBV9	TRBJ2-5	ASSVQGEETQY
13	TRBV28	TRBJ2-1	ASSLAGQARYEQF
15	TRBV19	TRBJ1-5	ASSSRTGEGSNQPQH
15	TRBV5-5	TRBJ2-2	ASSSSPSPTNTGELF
14	TRBV28	TRBJ2-3	ASSFAGTGRGDTQY
15	TRBV7-2	TRBJ2-6	ASSSGQGLPGANVLT
13	TRBV5-1	TRBJ2-1	ASTIAGAPYNEQF
11	TRBV10-1	TRBJ2-1	ASTGTGPNEQF
15	TRBV28	TRBJ2-3	ASSPSREAGSADTQY
13	TRBV5-1	TRBJ2-7	ASSFSSNPSYEQY
11	TRBV29-1	TRBJ2-3	SVESQGRDTQY
11	TRBV4-3	TRBJ2-1	ASSQDDVFEQF
10	TRBV7-2	TRBJ2-7	ASSVGHSGQY
14	TRBV11-3	TRBJ2-1	ASSSGLAGGGAEQF
13	TRBV28	TRBJ2-7	ASSLSGAISYEQY
14	TRBV4-2	TRBJ1-3	ASSQGGQSSGNTIY
11	TRBV7-2	TRBJ2-3	ASRLASTDTQY
13	TRBV11-2	TRBJ2-7	ASSFLRLTSYEQY
11	TRBV18	TRBJ2-5	ASGLSMSETQY
11	TRBV5-1	TRBJ2-5	ASSRTGEETQY
13	TRBV9	TRBJ1-4	ASSVAPDRGLGLF
18	TRBV15	TRBJ2-2	ATSRDRNLAGFGDTGELF
11	TRBV19	TRBJ1-5	ASSQQRNQPQH
14	TRBV28	TRBJ2-2	ASSPPGTRNTGELF
11	TRBV7-3	TRBJ2-5	ASSLTAGGAQY